Shown below are 22 T cell receptor beta chains from a single sample sequenced in a study of neurological immune-mediated disorders. TCRdb re-called the 5' RACE reads through MiXCR, storing one row per CDR3 protein. The sample records more than 15,000 distinct CDR3 sequences, 2% to 3% being singletons. Sample: PBMCs. All receptors come from a woman under 30 with multiple sclerosis.

This clonotype was observed at least ten times. The chain recombines TRBV27 with TRBJ2-3; no reliable D call. This CDR3 contains 17 residues. V was clipped by 0 bases and J by 2 bases, with 15 bases between them. Germline CDR1 reads MNHEY; CDR2 reads SMNVEV (reference sequence). CDR3: CASSLSPTSRYTDTQYF. DNA for the CDR3: TGTGCCAGCAGTTTATCTCCGACTTCTCGATACACAGATACGCAGTATTTT.

This clonotype was found many times. The chain couples TRBV12-3 or TRBV12-4 to TRBJ1-6, with 7 bases lining up with TRBD1. The junction had 9 bases not matched to a gene; V was cut back by 6 bases and J by 10 bases. The CDR3 is made up of 14 amino acids. CDR3 in DNA: TGTGCCAGCAGGCTGACAGGGAACGAGTCACCCCTCCACTTT. Translated, it gives CASRLTGNESPLHF.

This clonotype has at least ten counts. The rearrangement joins TRBV20-1 to TRBJ1-2, with D perhaps matching TRBD1 (5 bases). This CDR3 spans 17 amino acids. CDR1 is DFQATT and CDR2 is SNEGSKA in the germline V gene (reference sequence). Trimming stripped 1 base from V and 8 bases from J, with 26 bases between. The CDR3 region is CSARGIWDRYTVVGYTF. The CDR3, as DNA: TGCAGTGCTAGAGGAATATGGGACCGATATACAGTTGTGGGCTACACCTTC.

This clonotype was counted at least ten times. This sequence joins TRBV20-1 and TRBJ1-2; 8 positions agree with TRBD1. The CDR3 is 14 amino acids. Germline V gives CDR1 DFQATT, CDR2 SNEGSKA (reference sequence). After removal of 3 bases from V and 6 bases from J, the junction contained 9 bases not matched to a gene. This CDR3 is CSARDTGGEDGYTF. CDR3 sequence (DNA): TGCAGTGCTAGGGATACAGGGGGGGAGGATGGCTACACCTTC.

This clonotype was seen repeatedly, ten times or more. This chain uses TRBV24-1 with TRBJ2-5; 9 bases map to TRBD1. V dropped 5 bases and J dropped 5; count of bases not matched to a gene: 5. CDR3 size: 14 residues. The germline V gene encodes CDR1 KGHDR and CDR2 SFDVKD. The CDR3 loop reads CATSGQGEVETQYF. As DNA, the CDR3 is TGTGCCACCAGTGGACAGGGGGAGGTGGAGACCCAGTACTTC.

This clonotype was detected ten times or more. The J gene is TRBJ1-4, the V gene TRBV5-1; 8 bases match TRBD1. The trim removed 3 bases at V and 8 bases at J, leaving 6 bases unmatched. CDR3 length: 14 residues. CDR1 and CDR2 (germline): SGHRS, YFSETQ. The CDR3 DNA reads TGCGCCAGCAGCTCCGGACAGGGTCGCGAAAAACTGTTTTTT. This translates into CASSSGQGREKLFF.

This chain uses TRBV10-3 with TRBJ1-2; no definite D call. Trimming took 0 bases from V and 4 from J, leaving 15 bases between them. This CDR3 spans 16 amino acids. Per germline, CDR1 ENHRY and CDR2 SYGVKD. CDR3 nucleotides: TGTGCCATCAGTGAGTCGCGGCAGATGAGCCTCTATGGCTACACCTTC. Its protein product is CAISESRQMSLYGYTF.

This clonotype was observed many times. V usage is TRBV7-9 and J usage is TRBJ1-1; D ambiguous. V was clipped by 5 bases and J by 4 bases, with 11 bases between them. Germline V gene lookup returns CDR1 SEHNR and CDR2 FQNEAQ (reference sequence). CDR3 length: 13 residues. For the CDR3, the DNA is TGTGCCAGCAGCATCCGGGTTGTCACTGAAGCTTTCTTT. Amino acids: CASSIRVVTEAFF.

In the case of this clonotype: The junction and the germline gene differ at one end; a read error may be behind it. The chain recombines TRBV4-2 with TRBJ1-4, with TRBD1 identical over 7 bases. The germline V gene has CDR1 LGHNA and CDR2 YNFKEQ. The CDR3 is 15 amino acids. CDR3 sequence: CASSYSRQGGEKMFF. For the CDR3, the DNA is TGTGCCAGCAGCTACAGTCGACAGGGTGGAGAAAAAATGTTTTTT.

This chain links TRBV7-6 with TRBJ1-1, with 7 bases aligning to TRBD1. V was clipped by 5 bases and J by 0 bases; unmatched bases: 6. Germline V gene sequence: CDR1 SGHVS, CDR2 FNYEAQ. The CDR3 consists of 15 residues. The CDR3: CASSQDRAMNTEAFF. The CDR3 coding sequence is TGTGCCAGCAGCCAAGACAGGGCTATGAACACTGAAGCTTTCTTT.

This clonotype was picked up many times. The chain employs TRBV20-1 and TRBJ2-7; maybe TRBD2 (5 bases). Per germline, CDR1 DFQATT and CDR2 SNEGSKA (reference sequence). The CDR3 extends over 13 amino acids. V shed 6 bases and J shed 2 bases, with 14 bases lying between them. This CDR3 is CSALNGVTYEQYF. CDR3 DNA sequence: TGCAGTGCCCTTAACGGGGTAACCTACGAGCAGTACTTC.

This clonotype showed up many times. CDR3 nucleotides: TGCGCCAGCAGCCCGGATGGACAGGGACCGAACACTGAAGCTTTCTTT. Translation gives CASSPDGQGPNTEAFF. The V call is TRBV5-1, the J call TRBJ1-1; 8 bases line up with TRBD1. Germline CDR1 is SGHRS and CDR2 is YFSETQ. The V segment lost 4 bases and the J segment 1 base; nucleotides outside the gene matches: 9. This CDR3 comprises 16 residues.

By its share, this clonotype is medium-sized. The rearrangement joins TRBV12-3 or TRBV12-4 to TRBJ2-1; D uncertain. With 6 bases removed from V and 4 bases from J, the gap between germline ends came to 4 bases. The CDR3 is made up of 11 amino acids. CDR3 loop: CASSSYNEQFF. The CDR3 coding sequence is TGTGCCAGCAGCTCGTACAATGAGCAGTTCTTC.

This clonotype was observed at least ten times. The chain combines TRBV2 with TRBJ1-3; D is possibly TRBD1 (5 bases). CDR3 length: 15 residues. Germline V gene lookup returns CDR1 SNHLY and CDR2 FYNNEI. Trimming pared 3 bases from V and 0 bases from J, leaving 9 bases between. The CDR3 sequence: CASSDMGPSGNTIYF. The CDR3 region has the DNA TGTGCCAGCAGTGATATGGGACCCTCTGGAAACACCATATATTTT.

Judged by abundance, this clonotype is medium-sized. CDR3 loop: CSAYSLSYGYTF. The DNA for the CDR3 is TGCAGTGCTTACTCCCTGTCCTATGGCTACACCTTC. This chain connects TRBV20-1 to TRBJ1-2; unclear D gene. From germline, CDR1 is DFQATT and CDR2 SNEGSKA (reference sequence). The CDR3 has 12 amino acids. Trimming removed 5 bases at V and 4 bases at J, with 11 bases between.

This clonotype is labeled as medium-sized. This rearrangement joins TRBV18 to TRBJ2-7, with no clear D. CDR1 is KGHSH, CDR2 LQKENI, per germline. The CDR3 loop spans 11 amino acids. Trimming removed 6 bases at V and 6 bases at J, with 9 bases between. Written as DNA, the CDR3 is TGTGCCAGCTCGCCAGACTCCGAGCAGTACTTC. Its protein product is CASSPDSEQYF.

This clonotype was seen ten or more times. The J gene is TRBJ2-1, the V gene TRBV5-1, with 8 positions matching TRBD1. J gave up 2 bases and V 5 bases, and 6 bases lay outside the gene matches. Germline CDR1 and CDR2: SGHRS and YFSETQ. The CDR3 consists of 15 residues. In nucleotides, the CDR3 is TGCGCCAGCAGTCGCGGGACAGGTACCTACAATGAGCAGTTCTTC. Translating it yields CASSRGTGTYNEQFF.

This clonotype occurred many times. J is TRBJ2-3 and V is TRBV5-1; TRBD2 might be the D (5 bases). The V end was cut by 0 bases, the J end by 5 bases, with 16 bases between. This CDR3 region has 16 residues. Looked up from germline, CDR1 is SGHRS and CDR2 is YFSETQ. CDR3 amino acids: CASSLASAGRGDTQYF. The CDR3 DNA is TGCGCCAGCAGCTTGGCCTCGGCGGGTCGGGGAGATACGCAGTATTTT. Complete variable domain (other parts from reference TRBV5-1 and TRBJ2-3): KAGVTQTPRYLIKTRGQQVTLSCSPISGHRSVSWYQQTPGQGLQFLFEYFSETQRNKGNFPGRFSGRQFSNSRSEMNVSTLELGDSALYLCASSLASAGRGDTQYFGPGTRLTVL.

In its sample, this clonotype was seen many times. The rearrangement uses TRBV12-3 or TRBV12-4 and TRBJ1-1; D unresolved. V was cut by 5 bases and J by 6 bases, with 19 bases left in between. The CDR3 length is 15 residues. CDR3 amino acids: CASSPRTQTASEAFF. As DNA, the CDR3 is TGTGCCAGCAGTCCACGGACCCAGACCGCCTCTGAAGCTTTCTTT.

This clonotype was counted at least ten times. The chain is built from TRBV7-9 and TRBJ2-1; 8 nucleotides align to TRBD2. CDR1 is SEHNR and CDR2 is FQNEAQ in the germline V gene (reference sequence). Trimming took 5 bases from V and 8 from J; bases not matched to a gene: 11. This CDR3 is built from 15 residues. The CDR3 spells CASSTLAEEGYEQFF. The CDR3, as DNA: TGTGCCAGCAGCACACTAGCGGAGGAGGGCTATGAGCAGTTCTTC. Variable domain in full (rest from reference TRBV7-9 and TRBJ2-1): DTGVSQNPRHKITKRGQNVTFRCDPISEHNRLYWYRQTLGQGPEFLTYFQNEAQLEKSRLLSDRFSAERPKGSFSTLEIQRTEQGDSAMYLCASSTLAEEGYEQFFGPGTRLTVL.

There are many counts of this clonotype. This rearrangement joins TRBV7-9 to TRBJ2-3; TRBD2 matches at 8 bases. Germline V gene sequence: CDR1 SEHNR, CDR2 FQNEAQ (reference sequence). The CDR3 has 15 residues. The J segment lost 2 bases and the V segment lost 4 bases, leaving 5 bases of the junction unmatched. As DNA, the CDR3 is TGTGCCAGCAGCTCTATAGCGGGGACCACAGATACGCAGTATTTT. It codes for CASSSIAGTTDTQYF.

Ten or more counts support this clonotype. The chain has TRBV7-6 and TRBJ1-1, with TRBD1 as a possible D gene (6 bases). The CDR3 length is 15 residues. Trimming took 5 bases from V and 5 from J, leaving 18 bases between them. The V gene's germline CDR1 is SGHVS and CDR2 FNYEAQ. The DNA for the CDR3 is TGTGCCAGCAGCGACCGCTTAACAGGGTTGACTGAAGCTTTCTTT. This encodes CASSDRLTGLTEAFF.